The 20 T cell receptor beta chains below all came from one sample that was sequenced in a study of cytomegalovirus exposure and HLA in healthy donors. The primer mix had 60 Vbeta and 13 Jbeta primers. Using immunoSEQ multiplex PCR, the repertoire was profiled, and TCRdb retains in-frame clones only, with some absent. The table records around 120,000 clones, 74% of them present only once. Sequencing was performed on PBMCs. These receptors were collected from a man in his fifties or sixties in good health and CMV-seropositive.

CDR3 loop: CASTAGGAAHEKLFF. DNA of the CDR3: TGTGCCAGCACTGCCGGAGGGGCGGCCCATGAAAAACTGTTTTTT. The chain has TRBV5-6 and TRBJ1-4; TRBD1 is a possible D gene (5 bases). The germline V and J ends were trimmed by 6 bases and 6 bases, with 18 bases remaining between them. This CDR3 has 15 amino acids. Germline CDR1 reads SGHDT; CDR2 reads YYEEEE.

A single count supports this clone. The CDR3 region has the DNA TGTGCCATCAGTGAGTCGGGGACTAGCGGGGGGCGCACAGATACGCAGTATTTT. As protein: CAISESGTSGGRTDTQYF. The genes are TRBV10-3 and TRBJ2-3; TRBD2 matches 15 bases. The CDR3 runs to 18 residues. In germline, CDR1 is ENHRY, CDR2 SYGVKD. The ends lost 0 bases at V and 1 base at J; junction bases unmatched: 2.

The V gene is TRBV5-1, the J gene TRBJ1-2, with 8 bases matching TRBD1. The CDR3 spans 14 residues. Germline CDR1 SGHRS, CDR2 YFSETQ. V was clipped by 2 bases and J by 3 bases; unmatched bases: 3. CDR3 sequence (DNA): TGCGCCAGCAGCTTCCAACAGGGGGACTATGGCTACACCTTC. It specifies CASSFQQGDYGYTF.

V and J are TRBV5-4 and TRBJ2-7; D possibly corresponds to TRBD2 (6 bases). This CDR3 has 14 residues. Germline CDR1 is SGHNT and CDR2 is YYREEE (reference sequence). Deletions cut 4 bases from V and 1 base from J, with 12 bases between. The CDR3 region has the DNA TGTGCCAGCAGCACCCGTAGCGGTTCCTACGAGCAGTACTTC. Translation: CASSTRSGSYEQYF. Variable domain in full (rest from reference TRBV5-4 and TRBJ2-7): ETGVTQSPTHLIKTRGQQVTLRCSSQSGHNTVSWYQQALGQGPQFIFQYYREEENGRGNFPPRFSGLQFPNYSSELNVNALELDDSALYLCASSTRSGSYEQYFGPGTRLTVT.

CDR3 sequence: CASSGAQGRRTEAFF. The DNA for the CDR3 is TGTGCCAGCAGCGGGGCCCAGGGGCGACGGACTGAAGCTTTCTTT. This chain uses TRBV9 with TRBJ1-1, with D tentatively TRBD1 (6 bases). Trimming removed 3 bases at V and 5 bases at J, with 17 bases between. This CDR3 contains 15 residues. The V gene's germline CDR1 is SGDLS and CDR2 YYNGEE.

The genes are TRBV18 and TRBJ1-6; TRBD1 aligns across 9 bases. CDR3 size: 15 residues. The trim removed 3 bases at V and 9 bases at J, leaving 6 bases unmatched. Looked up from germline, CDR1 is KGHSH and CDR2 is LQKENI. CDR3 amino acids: CASSPLDRGVSPLHF. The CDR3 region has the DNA TGTGCCAGCTCACCCCTGGACAGGGGAGTTTCACCCCTCCACTTT.

CDR3 DNA: TGTGCCAGTAGGGGAGCAACCCTCTTTTATAATTCACCCCTCCACTTT. It codes for CASRGATLFYNSPLHF. V usage is TRBV19 and J usage is TRBJ1-6; D is unclear. V was shortened by 6 bases and J by 4 bases, with 16 bases between the two germline ends. The CDR3 is made up of 16 amino acids. CDR1 and CDR2 from the germline V gene are LNHDA and SQIVND (reference sequence).

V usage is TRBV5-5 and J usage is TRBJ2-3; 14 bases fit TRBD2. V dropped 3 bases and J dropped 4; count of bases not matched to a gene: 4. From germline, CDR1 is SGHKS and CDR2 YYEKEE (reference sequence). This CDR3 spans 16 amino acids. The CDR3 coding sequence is TGTGCCAGCAGCTCGCGGACTAGCGGGGGGCCAGATACGCAGTATTTT. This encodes CASSSRTSGGPDTQYF.

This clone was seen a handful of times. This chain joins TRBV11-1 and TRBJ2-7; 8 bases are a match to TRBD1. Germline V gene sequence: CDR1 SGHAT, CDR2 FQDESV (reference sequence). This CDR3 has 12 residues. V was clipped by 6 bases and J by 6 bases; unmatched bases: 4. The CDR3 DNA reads TGTGCCAGCAGGGACAGGGTAGGCGAGCAGTACTTC. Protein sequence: CASRDRVGEQYF.

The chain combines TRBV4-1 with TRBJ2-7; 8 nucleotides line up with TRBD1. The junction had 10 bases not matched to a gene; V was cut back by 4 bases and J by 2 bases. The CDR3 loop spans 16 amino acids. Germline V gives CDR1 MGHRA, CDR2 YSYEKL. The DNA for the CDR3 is TGCGCCAGCAGCCGAGGGGCTGGACAGGGAACCTACGAGCAGTACTTC. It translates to CASSRGAGQGTYEQYF.

The CDR3, as DNA: TGTGCCAGCAGCCCGTGGACAGGGTTCGGGATGACTGAAGCTTTCTTT. Protein product: CASSPWTGFGMTEAFF. The chain is built from TRBV5-4 and TRBJ1-1, with 8 bases that match TRBD1. This CDR3 spans 16 amino acids. The ends lost 4 bases at V and 5 bases at J; junction bases unmatched: 13. Per the germline V gene, CDR1 is SGHNT and CDR2 is YYREEE (reference sequence).

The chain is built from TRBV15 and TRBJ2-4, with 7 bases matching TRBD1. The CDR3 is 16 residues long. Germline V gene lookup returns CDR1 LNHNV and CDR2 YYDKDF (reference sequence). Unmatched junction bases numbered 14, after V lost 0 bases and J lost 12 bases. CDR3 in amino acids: CATSRDLSTAWDSQYF. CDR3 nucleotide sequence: TGTGCCACCAGCAGAGATTTGTCAACAGCCTGGGACAGTCAGTACTTC.

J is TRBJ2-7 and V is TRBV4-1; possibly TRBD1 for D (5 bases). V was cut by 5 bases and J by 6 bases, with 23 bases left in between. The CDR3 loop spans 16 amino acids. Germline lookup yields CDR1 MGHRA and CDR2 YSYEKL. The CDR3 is CASSSKGQGSPTEQYF. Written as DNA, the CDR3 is TGCGCCAGCAGCTCGAAGGGGCAGGGCTCTCCGACCGAGCAGTACTTC.

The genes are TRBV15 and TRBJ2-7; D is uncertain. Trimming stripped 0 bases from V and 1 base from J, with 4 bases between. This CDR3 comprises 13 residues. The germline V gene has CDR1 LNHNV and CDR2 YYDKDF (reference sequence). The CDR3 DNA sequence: TGTGCCACCAGCAGAGATCTTTCCTACGAGCAGTACTTC. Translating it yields CATSRDLSYEQYF.

The CDR3 is CASRVQDTGELFF. The CDR3 nucleotides read TGCGCCAGCCGGGTACAGGACACCGGGGAGCTGTTTTTT. The genes are TRBV5-1 and TRBJ2-2, with D possibly matching TRBD1 (5 bases). Germline V gives CDR1 SGHRS, CDR2 YFSETQ. V lost 7 bases and J lost 3, with 10 bases in between. This CDR3 comprises 13 residues.

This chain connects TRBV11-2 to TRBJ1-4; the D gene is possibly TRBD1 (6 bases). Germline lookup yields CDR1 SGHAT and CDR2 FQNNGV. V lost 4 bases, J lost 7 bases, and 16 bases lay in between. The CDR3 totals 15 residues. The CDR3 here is CASSSQVGAGEKLFF. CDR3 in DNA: TGTGCCAGCAGCTCCCAGGTGGGGGCAGGTGAAAAACTGTTTTTT. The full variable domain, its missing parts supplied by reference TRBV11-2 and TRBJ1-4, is EAGVAQSPRYKIIEKRQSVAFWCNPISGHATLYWYQQILGQGPKLLIQFQNNGVVDDSQLPKDRFSAERLKGVDSTLKIQPAKLEDSAVYLCASSSQVGAGEKLFFGSGTQLSVL.

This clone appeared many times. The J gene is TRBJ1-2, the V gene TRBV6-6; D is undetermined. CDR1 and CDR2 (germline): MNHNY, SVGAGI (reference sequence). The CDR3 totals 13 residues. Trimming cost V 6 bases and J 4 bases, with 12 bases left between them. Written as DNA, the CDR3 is TGTGCCAGCAGGGAGGTGTTAACCTATGGCTACACCTTC. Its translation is CASREVLTYGYTF.

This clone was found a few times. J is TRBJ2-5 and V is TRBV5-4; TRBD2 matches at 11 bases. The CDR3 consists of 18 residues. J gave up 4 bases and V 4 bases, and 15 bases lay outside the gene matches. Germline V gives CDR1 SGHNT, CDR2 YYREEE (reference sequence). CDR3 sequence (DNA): TGTGCCAGCAGCCCGGGGGGGAGTAGCGGGGGGGCACGAGAGACCCAGTACTTC. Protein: CASSPGGSSGGARETQYF.

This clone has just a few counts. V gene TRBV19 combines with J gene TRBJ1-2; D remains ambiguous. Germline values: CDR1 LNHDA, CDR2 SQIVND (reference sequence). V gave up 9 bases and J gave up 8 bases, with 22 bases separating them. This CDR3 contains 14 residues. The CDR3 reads CASHPTGNSVGYTF. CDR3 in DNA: TGTGCCAGCCACCCAACCGGGAATTCAGTAGGCTACACCTTC.

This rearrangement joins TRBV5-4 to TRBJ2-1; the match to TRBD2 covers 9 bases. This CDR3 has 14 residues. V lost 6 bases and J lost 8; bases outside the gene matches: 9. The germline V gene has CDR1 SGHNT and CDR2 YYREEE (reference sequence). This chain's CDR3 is CASTSAGGRHEQFF. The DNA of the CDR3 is TGTGCCAGCACGTCTGCGGGGGGGCGGCATGAGCAGTTCTTC.